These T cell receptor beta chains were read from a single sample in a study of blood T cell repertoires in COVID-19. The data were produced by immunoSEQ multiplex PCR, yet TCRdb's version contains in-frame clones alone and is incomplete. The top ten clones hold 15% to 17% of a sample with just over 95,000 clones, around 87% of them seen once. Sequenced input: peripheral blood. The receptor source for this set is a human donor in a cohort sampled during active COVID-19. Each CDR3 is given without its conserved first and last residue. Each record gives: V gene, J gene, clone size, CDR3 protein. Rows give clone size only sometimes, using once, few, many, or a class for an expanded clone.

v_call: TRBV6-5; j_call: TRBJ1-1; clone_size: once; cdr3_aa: ASSYRTEAF
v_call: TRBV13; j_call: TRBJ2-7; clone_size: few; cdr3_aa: ASSLRGRAYEQY
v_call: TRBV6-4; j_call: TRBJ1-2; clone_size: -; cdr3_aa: ASIPRQGPTFNYGYT
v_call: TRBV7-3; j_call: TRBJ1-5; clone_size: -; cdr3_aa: ASSPDRGTNQPQH
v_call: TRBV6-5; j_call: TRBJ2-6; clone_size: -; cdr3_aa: ASRTARAGANVLT
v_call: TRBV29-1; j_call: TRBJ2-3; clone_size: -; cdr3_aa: SVAGLAGAHSSTDTQY
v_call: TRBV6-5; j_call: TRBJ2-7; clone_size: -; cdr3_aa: ASSREPSRSYEQY
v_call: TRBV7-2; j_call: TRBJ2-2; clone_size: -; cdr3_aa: ASSLEPGAGAPTGELF
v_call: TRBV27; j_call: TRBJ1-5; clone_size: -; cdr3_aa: ASKGGGQPQH
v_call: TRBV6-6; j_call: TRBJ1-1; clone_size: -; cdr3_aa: ASSFNTVEAF
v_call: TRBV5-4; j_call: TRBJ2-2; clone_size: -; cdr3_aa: ASSSVLAGNTGELF
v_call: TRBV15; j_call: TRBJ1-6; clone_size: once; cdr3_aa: ATSRQRAGPRTSPLH
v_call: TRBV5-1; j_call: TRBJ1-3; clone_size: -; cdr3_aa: ASRDTSSGNTIY
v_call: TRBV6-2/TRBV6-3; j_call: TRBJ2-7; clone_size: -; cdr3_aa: ASSLDYYEQY
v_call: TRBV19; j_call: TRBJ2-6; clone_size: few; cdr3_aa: SSSSGIGANVLT
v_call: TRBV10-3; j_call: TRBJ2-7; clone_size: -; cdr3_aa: AISESDRYYEQY
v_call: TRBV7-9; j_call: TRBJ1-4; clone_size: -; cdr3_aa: ASSLEVGEGE
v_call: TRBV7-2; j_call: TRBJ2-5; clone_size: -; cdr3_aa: ASSLTGTSGQETQY
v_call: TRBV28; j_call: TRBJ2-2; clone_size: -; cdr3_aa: ASSPTPVELLF
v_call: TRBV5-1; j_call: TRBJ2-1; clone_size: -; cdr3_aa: ASKLAGANEQF
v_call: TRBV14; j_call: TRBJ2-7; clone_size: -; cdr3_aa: ASSPGTGRYEQY
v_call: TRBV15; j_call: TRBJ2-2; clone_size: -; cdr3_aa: ATSRDRGPNTGELF
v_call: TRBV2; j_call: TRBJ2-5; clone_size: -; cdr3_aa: ASVAGGVRETQY
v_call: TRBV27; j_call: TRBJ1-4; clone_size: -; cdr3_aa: ASRRQGWGEKLF
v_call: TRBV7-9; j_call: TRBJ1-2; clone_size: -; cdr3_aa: ASSWDNGYT
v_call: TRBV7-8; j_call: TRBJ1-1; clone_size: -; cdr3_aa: ASSLGTRGRGEAF
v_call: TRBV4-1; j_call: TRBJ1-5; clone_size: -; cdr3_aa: ASREDLTGVANQPQH
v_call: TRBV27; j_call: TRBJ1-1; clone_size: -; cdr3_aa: ASSLKFGGGLNTEAF
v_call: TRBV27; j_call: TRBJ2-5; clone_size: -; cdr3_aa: ASRATTQETQY
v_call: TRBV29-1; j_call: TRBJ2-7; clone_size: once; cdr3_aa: SVESDRETSYEQY
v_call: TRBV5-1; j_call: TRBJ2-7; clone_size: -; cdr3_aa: ASSWGLAGGRHEQY
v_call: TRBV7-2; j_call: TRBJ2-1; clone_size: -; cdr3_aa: ASSVTGGYPRGF
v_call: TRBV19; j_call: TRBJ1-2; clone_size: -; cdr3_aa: ASSISRGGAYGYT
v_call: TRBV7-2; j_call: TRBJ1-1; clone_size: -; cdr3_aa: ASSLVGVNTEAF
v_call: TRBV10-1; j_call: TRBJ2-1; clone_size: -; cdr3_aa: ASSESGLARPF
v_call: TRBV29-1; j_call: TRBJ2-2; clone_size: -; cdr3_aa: SAGTGTGTTGELF
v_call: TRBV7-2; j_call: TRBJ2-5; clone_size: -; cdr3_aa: ASSFGLAGVGETQY
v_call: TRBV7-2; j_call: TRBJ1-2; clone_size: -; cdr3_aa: ASSLGGSDRGYT
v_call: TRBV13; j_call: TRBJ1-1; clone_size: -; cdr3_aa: ASRISGSPNTEAF
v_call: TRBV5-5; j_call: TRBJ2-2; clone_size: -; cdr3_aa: ASSLPGTDNTGELF
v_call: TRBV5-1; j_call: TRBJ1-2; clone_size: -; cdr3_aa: ASSLEVQGLGGYT
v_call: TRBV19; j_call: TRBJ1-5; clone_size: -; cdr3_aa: ASSMQGMGNQPQH
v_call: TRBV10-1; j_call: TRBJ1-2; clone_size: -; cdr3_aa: ASSALQGYGYT
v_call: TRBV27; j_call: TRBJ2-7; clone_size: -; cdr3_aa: ASSLYPPSLAGGPYEQY
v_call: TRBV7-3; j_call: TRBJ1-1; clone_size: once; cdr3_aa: ASSLKAGGLNTEAF